This T cell receptor beta chain is from a study of cytomegalovirus exposure and HLA in healthy donors. Study-wide findings and caveats: Most subjects' HLA-A and HLA-B alleles were reportedly predicted from TCR beta sequences.

The length of the CDR3 is 14 residues. The V gene's germline CDR1 is LNHDA and CDR2 SQIVND (reference sequence). V lost 5 bases, J lost 7 bases, and 15 bases lay in between. About this clone itself: Its antigen is not identified.

Primers for the PCR totalled 60 Vbeta and 13 Jbeta. Data came from immunoSEQ multiplex PCR; TCRdb stores just in-frame clones and leaves some out. The sample carries about 88,000 clones, 75% to 90% recorded once. What was sequenced was PBMCs. The receptor comes from a man between 18 and 29 years old in good health and CMV-seronegative. This chain links TRBV19 with TRBJ2-1, with D perhaps TRBD2 (6 bases). The CDR3 bases are TGTGCCAGTAGTTCACTAGCTTCCCCGAATGAGCAGTTCTTC. Residues: CASSSLASPNEQFF.